What follows are 5 T cell receptor beta chains derived from one specimen sequenced in a study of T cells after yellow fever vaccination (dated by TCRdb to between 2018 and 2020). According to the study, the label for this sample's treatment or condition signals: live attenuated yellow fever vaccine strain. The library was made by 5' RACE. The reads were generated on an Illumina NovaSeq 6000. Using fastp trimming at Q25 and MiXCR clonotype assembly, TCRdb reanalyzed the public sequencing data and kept in-frame beta chains. CDR3 protein sequences are deduplicated, and each keeps its most common genes and DNA. The sample records hundreds of thousands of distinct CDR3 sequences, approximately 19% of which are singletons. Jointly, the top ten make up roughly a sixth of the sample. The sample consisted of PBMCs, taken before the yellow fever booster vaccination. These TCRs come from a man in his late teens or twenties who received the YFV17D yellow fever vaccine.

The genes are TRBV29-1 and TRBJ2-1, with 10 positions matching TRBD2. This CDR3 comprises 17 residues. The V gene end was trimmed by 4 bases and the J gene end by 0 bases; junction bases not matched to a gene: 9. Looked up from germline, CDR1 is SQVTM and CDR2 is ANQGSEA. The CDR3 loop is CSVGGSGGQSSYNEQFF. The CDR3 nucleotides are TGCAGCGTTGGGGGTAGCGGGGGGCAGAGCTCCTACAATGAGCAGTTCTTC.

This clonotype was seen a handful of times. This chain joins TRBV27 and TRBJ1-6; no clear D. Looked up from germline, CDR1 is MNHEY and CDR2 is SMNVEV (reference sequence). V was shortened by 3 bases and J by 6 bases, with 9 bases between the two germline ends. The CDR3 runs 14 residues. CDR3 bases: TGTGCCAGCAGTTTTGGGAGAAGTAATTCACCCCTCCACTTT. Translated, it gives CASSFGRSNSPLHF.

This clonotype was counted ten times or more. V usage is TRBV6-6 and J usage is TRBJ1-6, with no clear D. Germline V gene data show CDR1 as MNHNY and CDR2 as SVGAGI (reference sequence). The CDR3 loop spans 16 amino acids. V lost 5 bases to trimming and J lost 4 bases, with 15 bases between them. This CDR3 is CASSGQKNYYNSPLHF. In nucleotides, the CDR3 is TGTGCCAGCAGTGGGCAGAAAAATTATTATAATTCACCCCTCCACTTT.

This clonotype was detected only a few times. The chain employs TRBV5-1 and TRBJ2-5; TRBD2 is a possible D gene (6 bases). The V gene lost 2 bases and the J gene lost 5 bases, with 16 bases spanning the gap. Per the germline V gene, CDR1 is SGHRS and CDR2 is YFSETQ. CDR3 length: 15 amino acids. The CDR3 is CASSLRDPGGETQYF. The CDR3 DNA follows: TGCGCCAGCAGCTTAAGGGACCCCGGAGGGGAGACCCAGTACTTC. Supplemented by reference TRBV5-1 and TRBJ2-5, the full variable domain reads KAGVTQTPRYLIKTRGQQVTLSCSPISGHRSVSWYQQTPGQGLQFLFEYFSETQRNKGNFPGRFSGRQFSNSRSEMNVSTLELGDSALYLCASSLRDPGGETQYFGPGTRLLVL.

This clonotype was counted ten times or more. This chain joins TRBV5-1 and TRBJ2-5, with 15 positions matching TRBD2. Germline V lookup: CDR1 SGHRS, CDR2 YFSETQ. Trimming took 2 bases from V and 5 from J; bases not matched to a gene: 4. This CDR3 is built from 16 residues. The CDR3 is CASSFGTSGGIETQYF. The CDR3 bases are TGCGCCAGCAGCTTCGGGACTAGCGGGGGGATTGAGACCCAGTACTTC.